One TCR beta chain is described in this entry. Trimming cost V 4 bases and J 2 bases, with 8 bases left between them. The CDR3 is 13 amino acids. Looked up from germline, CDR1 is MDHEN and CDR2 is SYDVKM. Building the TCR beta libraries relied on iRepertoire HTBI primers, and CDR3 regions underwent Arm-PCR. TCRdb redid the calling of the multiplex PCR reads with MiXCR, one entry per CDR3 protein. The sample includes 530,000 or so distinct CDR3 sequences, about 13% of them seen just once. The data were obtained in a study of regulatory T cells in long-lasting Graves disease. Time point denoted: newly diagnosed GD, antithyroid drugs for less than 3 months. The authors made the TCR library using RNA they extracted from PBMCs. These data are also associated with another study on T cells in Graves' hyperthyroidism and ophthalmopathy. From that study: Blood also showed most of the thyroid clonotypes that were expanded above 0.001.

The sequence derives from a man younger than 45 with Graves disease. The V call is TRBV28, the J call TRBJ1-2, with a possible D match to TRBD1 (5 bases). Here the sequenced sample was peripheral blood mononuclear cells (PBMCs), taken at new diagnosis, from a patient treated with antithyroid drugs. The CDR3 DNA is TGTGCCAGCAGTTGGGGGACCAACTATGGCTACACCTTC. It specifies CASSWGTNYGYTF.